This is a list of T cell receptor beta chains from one sample in a study of control samples from healthy donors and cancer patients. Only in-frame clones appear in the TCRdb table, and some are missing; sequencing was by immunoSEQ multiplex PCR. Here the sample spans roughly 220,000 clones, roughly 94% being singletons. What was sequenced was blood. These receptors were taken from a man aged 45 to 65 in good health. The CDR3 runs from the conserved cysteine through the conserved F or W. D genes are given only for firm matches.

>TRBJ2-3|TRBV9|TRBD2
CASSYGLAASDTQYF
>TRBJ1-4|TRBV18|NA
CASSQLAGEKLFF
>TRBJ2-3|TRBV19|TRBD2
CASGRGAFTDTQYF
>TRBJ1-6|TRBV9|TRBD1
CASSAATGASSPLHF
>TRBJ1-6|TRBV6-5|NA
CASTFQGQYNSPLHF
>TRBJ1-4|TRBV11-2|TRBD1
CASRDGQGISEKLFF
>TRBJ2-5|TRBV10-2|NA
CASSEQGLGIRETQYF
>TRBJ1-1|TRBV7-2|NA
CASSLGASGGLWAFF
>TRBJ1-2|TRBV6-2/TRBV6-3|NA
CASSYPPVSYGYTF
>TRBJ1-1|TRBV6-5|TRBD1
CASINDRDTEAFF
>TRBJ2-1|TRBV19|NA
CASSIWAVPSEQFF
>TRBJ1-6|TRBV21-1|NA
CASSSRQSSYNSPLHF
>TRBJ1-1|TRBV5-1|NA
CASSLADNTEAFF
>TRBJ2-3|TRBV5-1|NA
CASSLEDGRTDTQYF
>TRBJ1-2|TRBV3-1/TRBV3-2|NA
CASSQLELGNYGYTF
>TRBJ1-5|TRBV24-1|NA
CATMEASGQPQHF
>TRBJ1-1|TRBV28|NA
CASSRYRSAEAFF
>TRBJ2-2|TRBV9|TRBD2
CASSVGRGLANTGELFF
>TRBJ2-7|TRBV30|NA
CASLDRLTYEQYF
>TRBJ2-7|TRBV5-1|NA
CASSAGNTYEQYF
>TRBJ1-4|TRBV30|NA
CAWAGMQGEKLFF
>TRBJ2-2|TRBV28|NA
CASSPTGLGELFF
>TRBJ2-2|TRBV6-4|TRBD2
CASSRTSGNTGELFF
>TRBJ1-6|TRBV27|NA
CASRQARDSPLHF
>TRBJ2-7|TRBV5-1|NA
CASRSRNYEQYF
>TRBJ1-5|TRBV15|NA
CATSRGTANGNQPQHF
>TRBJ1-4|TRBV19|TRBD1
CASSGSRGRNEKLFF
>TRBJ1-1|TRBV7-2|NA
CASSSTVNTEAFF
>TRBJ2-2|TRBV6-4|TRBD1
CASSDSGQGATGELFF
>TRBJ1-1|TRBV3-1/TRBV3-2|NA
CASSQPVLGYGKDTEAFF
>TRBJ1-2|TRBV5-4|NA
CASSSDSYYGYTF
>TRBJ1-4|TRBV28|NA
CASSLAGGTNEKLFF
>TRBJ1-3|TRBV5-1|NA
CASSLDRSGNTIYF
>TRBJ1-2|TRBV6-5|NA
CASRDTGDRGYTF
>TRBJ1-2|TRBV7-2|NA
CASSQEGFGGYTF
>TRBJ2-2|TRBV7-9|NA
CASSSGPVGELFF
>TRBJ2-3|TRBV5-1|TRBD2
CASSLDREGTSAQYF
>TRBJ2-1|TRBV10-2|TRBD2
CASSESSRGGQTGEQFF
>TRBJ1-1|TRBV2|NA
CASSGRGNTEAFF
>TRBJ1-6|TRBV6-2/TRBV6-3|NA
CASSAGRLALHF
>TRBJ2-2|TRBV6-5|NA
CASTQRGSFTGELFF
>TRBJ2-7|TRBV11-2|NA
CASSLDHVFGPLSEQYF
>TRBJ1-1|TRBV6-5|NA
CASRLQGGTEAFF
>TRBJ2-1|TRBV5-1|TRBD1
CASSLEGQGSEQFF
>TRBJ2-1|TRBV2|NA
CASTPLRSYNEQFF
>TRBJ2-7|TRBV7-9|NA
CASSFISGGQYF